The sequence of this T cell receptor (beta chain) was determined in a study of shared clonotypes between healthy human individuals. Study-wide context: Aged between 18 and 49, the donors were a couple of women and three men.

Every subset's genomic DNA went evenly onto several immunoSEQ plates. Clones were read by immunoSEQ multiplex PCR, and TCRdb kept only the in-frame ones, dropping some. Counted here are some 630,000 clones, around 96% occurring once; the ten biggest clones make up approximately 0.12%. V trimming: 2 bases; J trimming: 7 bases; junction bases outside the gene matches: 10. The CDR3 runs to 15 residues. Germline CDR1 and CDR2: MNHEY and SVGAGI. This clone was counted a single time. Its antigen is unknown. CD45RO-negative cells were positively selected for CCR7, leaving out terminally differentiated effector memory CD45RA+ cells. Study-level points and caveats: It was the few donors that limited the genetic and exposure-history diversity represented.

The sample was naive CD8+ T cells sorted from blood. The sequence was collected from a woman in her thirties in good health. The chain uses TRBV6-5 and TRBJ2-5; TRBD2 aligns across 7 bases. CDR3 in amino acids: CASSYPEVGGWTQYF. The CDR3, as DNA: TGTGCCAGCAGTTACCCCGAGGTGGGGGGGTGGACCCAGTACTTC.